This T cell receptor (beta chain) is from a study of cytomegalovirus exposure and HLA in healthy donors. Study findings and constraints: The likely origin of a cluster of highly shared sequence variants was a sequencing artifact. TCR beta V segments were, for the most part, productive about 87% or about 30% of the time in an earlier analysis.

The J segment lost 9 bases and the V segment lost 3 bases, leaving 2 bases of the junction unmatched. The CDR3 is 14 amino acids. The germline V gene encodes CDR1 SQVTM and CDR2 ANQGSEA. About this clone: What it binds is unknown.

This cohort consisted of healthy bone marrow donors. The PCR was carried out with 60 Vbeta primers and 13 Jbeta primers. Per the study methods: A follow-up analysis tallied around 76 million unique TCR beta chains, roughly 10 million shared. Data came from immunoSEQ multiplex PCR; TCRdb stores just in-frame clones and leaves some out. D and trimming were read from the DNA, whereas the V and J calls and clone size are those reported in that table. The sample includes about 130,000 clones, around 68% of them seen just once. This TCR was recovered from a man in his forties in good health and CMV-seropositive. The gene calls are TRBV29-1 and TRBJ2-1; 16 bases map to TRBD2. Sequencing was done on a sample of PBMCs. In nucleotides, the CDR3 is TGCAGCGTTGAGGGACTAGCGGGAGGGGGTGAGCAGTTCTTC. It codes for CSVEGLAGGGEQFF.